This T cell receptor (beta chain) came from a study of molecular identifiers for immune sequencing clone quantification. V lost 0 bases and J lost 1, with 15 bases in between. Germline loops: CDR1 MGHRA, CDR2 YSYEKL. The CDR3 spans 17 residues. Both previously described methods and listed TCR primers were employed to make bulk TCR libraries. One entry per CDR3 protein, called by TCRdb with MiXCR from the PCR reads. The table records 600,000 to 650,000 distinct CDR3 sequences, just under 20% of them present only once. The clonotype was recovered from a human donor in good health. Some libraries in this study had Jurkat cell RNA spiked in. The sample taken for sequencing was naive CD8+ T cells from blood, with Jurkat cell RNA spiked in. Subset defined: FACS-sorted CD8+CD4-CCR7+CD45RA+ naive T cells. The J gene is TRBJ2-5, the V gene TRBV4-1, with D perhaps matching TRBD2 (5 bases). The CDR3: CASSQEWKGTSQETQYF. The CDR3 bases are TGCGCCAGCAGCCAAGAATGGAAGGGAACTAGCCAAGAGACCCAGTACTTC.